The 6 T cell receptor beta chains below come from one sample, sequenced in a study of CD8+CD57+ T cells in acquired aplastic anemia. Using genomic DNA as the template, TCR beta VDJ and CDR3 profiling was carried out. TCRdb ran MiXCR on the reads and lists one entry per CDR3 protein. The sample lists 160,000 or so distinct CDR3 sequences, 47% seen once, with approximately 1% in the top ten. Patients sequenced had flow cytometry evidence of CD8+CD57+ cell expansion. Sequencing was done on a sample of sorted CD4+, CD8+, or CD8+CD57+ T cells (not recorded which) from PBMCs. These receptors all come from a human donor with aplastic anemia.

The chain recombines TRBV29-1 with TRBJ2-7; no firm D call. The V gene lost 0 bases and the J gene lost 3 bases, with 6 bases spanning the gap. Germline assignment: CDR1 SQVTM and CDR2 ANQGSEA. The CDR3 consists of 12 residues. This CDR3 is CSVEDGRYEQYF. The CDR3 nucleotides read TGCAGCGTTGAAGATGGCCGCTACGAGCAGTACTTC.

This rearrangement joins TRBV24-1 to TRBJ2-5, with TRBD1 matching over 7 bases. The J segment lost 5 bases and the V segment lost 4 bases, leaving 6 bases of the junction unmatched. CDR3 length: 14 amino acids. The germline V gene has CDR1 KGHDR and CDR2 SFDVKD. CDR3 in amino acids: CATSEETGRETQYF. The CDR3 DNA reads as TGTGCCACCAGTGAGGAGACAGGGCGGGAGACCCAGTACTTC.

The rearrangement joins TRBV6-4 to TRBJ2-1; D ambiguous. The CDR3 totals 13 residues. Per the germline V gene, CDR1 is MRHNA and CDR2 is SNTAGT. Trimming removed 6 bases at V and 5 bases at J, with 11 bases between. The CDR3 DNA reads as TGTGCCAGCAGCCCGCAATCCAACAATGAGCAGTTCTTC. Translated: CASSPQSNNEQFF.

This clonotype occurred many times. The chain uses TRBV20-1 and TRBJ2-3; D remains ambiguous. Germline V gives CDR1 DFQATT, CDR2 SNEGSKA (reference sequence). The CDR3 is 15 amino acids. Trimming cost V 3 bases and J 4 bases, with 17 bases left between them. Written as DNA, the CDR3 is TGCAGTGCTAGCCTACAAGGCGGTTCACCAGATACGCAGTATTTT. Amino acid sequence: CSASLQGGSPDTQYF.

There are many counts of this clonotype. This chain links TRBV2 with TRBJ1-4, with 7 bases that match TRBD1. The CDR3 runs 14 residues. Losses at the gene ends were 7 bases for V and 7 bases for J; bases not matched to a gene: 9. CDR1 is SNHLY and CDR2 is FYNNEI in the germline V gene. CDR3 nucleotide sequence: TGTGCCAGCAAGACCAGGGGGGGCCCTGAAAAACTGTTTTTT. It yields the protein CASKTRGGPEKLFF.

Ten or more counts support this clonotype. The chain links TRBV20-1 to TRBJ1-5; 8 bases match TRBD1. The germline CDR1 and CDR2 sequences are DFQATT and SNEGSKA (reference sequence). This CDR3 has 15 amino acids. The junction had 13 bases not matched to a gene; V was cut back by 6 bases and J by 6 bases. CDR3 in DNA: TGCAGTGCCGTTCGGACAGGGTTGCGTAGTCAGCCCCAGCATTTT. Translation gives CSAVRTGLRSQPQHF.